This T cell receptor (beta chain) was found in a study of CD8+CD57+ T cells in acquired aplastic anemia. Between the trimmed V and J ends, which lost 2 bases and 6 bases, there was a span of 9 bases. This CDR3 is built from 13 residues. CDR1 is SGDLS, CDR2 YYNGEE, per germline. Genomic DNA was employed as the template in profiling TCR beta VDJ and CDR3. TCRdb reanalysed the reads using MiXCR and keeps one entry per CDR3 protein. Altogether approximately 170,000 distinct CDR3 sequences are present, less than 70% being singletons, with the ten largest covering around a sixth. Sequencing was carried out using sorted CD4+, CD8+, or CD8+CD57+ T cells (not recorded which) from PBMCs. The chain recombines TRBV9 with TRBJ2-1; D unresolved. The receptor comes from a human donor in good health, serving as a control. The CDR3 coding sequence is TGTGCCAGCAGCGTGGGTACTTCCAATGAGCAGTTCTTC. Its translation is CASSVGTSNEQFF.